This T cell receptor (beta chain) emerged from a study of beta chain features in type 1 diabetes. Trimming at V came to 0 bases and at J to 5 bases, leaving 11 bases not matched to a gene. In germline, CDR1 is LGHNA, CDR2 YSLEER. The CDR3 runs 18 residues. There are a few counts of this clone. Antigen unknown. Expressed TCRB transcripts got sequenced, as all isolated RNA was reverse transcribed. The repertoire was sequenced with immunoSEQ multiplex PCR; TCRdb's copy has only in-frame clones and lacks some. The sample has 150,000 to 200,000 clones, roughly 8% seen once. Via the markers CD45RO/CCR7/CD25/CD127/CD95/CD27, stem cell-like memory, regulatory, central memory and naive CD4+ cells were sorted. Findings and limits, study-wide: Across patients, naive, central memory and Treg TCRB repertoires exhibited apparently greater similarity than was observed across healthy donors. Shorter templates might be favored by PCR, equally in patients and controls. The VDJ junctions of type 1 diabetes patients carried fewer insertions and more deletions. Moderately but significantly shorter TCRB CDR3s were found in Type 1 diabetes patients in all four CD4+ subsets.

The sequence was obtained from a man between 18 and 29 years old with type 1 diabetes. The sample taken for sequencing was central memory CD4+ T cells from blood. The chain carries TRBV4-3 and TRBJ2-2; the match to TRBD2 covers 8 bases. CDR3 protein: CASSQEDLRGGRTGELFF. The CDR3 nucleotides are TGCGCCAGCAGCCAAGAAGATTTACGGGGGGGGAGGACCGGGGAGCTGTTTTTT.